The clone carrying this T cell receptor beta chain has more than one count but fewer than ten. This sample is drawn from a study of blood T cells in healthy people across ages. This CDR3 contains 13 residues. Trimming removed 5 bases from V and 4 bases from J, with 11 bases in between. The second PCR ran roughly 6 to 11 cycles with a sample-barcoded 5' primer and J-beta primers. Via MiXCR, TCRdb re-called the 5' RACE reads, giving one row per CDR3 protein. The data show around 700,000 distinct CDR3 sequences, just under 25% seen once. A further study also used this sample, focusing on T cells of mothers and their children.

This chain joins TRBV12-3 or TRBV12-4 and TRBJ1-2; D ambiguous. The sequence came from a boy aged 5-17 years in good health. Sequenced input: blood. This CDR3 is CASSPDEIYGYTF. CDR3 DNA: TGTGCCAGCAGTCCCGACGAGATCTATGGCTACACCTTC.